The table lists the clone carrying this T cell receptor beta chain with a few counts. CDR1 is SGHTA, CDR2 FQGTGA, per germline. V was shortened by 5 bases and J by 5 bases, with 12 bases between the two germline ends. The CDR3 has 13 amino acids. The data derive from a study of cytomegalovirus exposure and HLA in healthy donors. Generated by immunoSEQ multiplex PCR, the TCRdb table keeps only in-frame clones and is missing some. The table lists about 200,000 clones, 65% to 90% of them singletons. The gene calls are TRBV7-3 and TRBJ1-1, with D unresolved. Sample: PBMCs. This receptor was identified in a woman aged 30 to 39 in good health and CMV-seropositive. The CDR3 region has the DNA TGTGCCAGCAGCCAGGAGGTCGTGACTGAAGCTTTCTTT. Amino acid sequence: CASSQEVVTEAFF.